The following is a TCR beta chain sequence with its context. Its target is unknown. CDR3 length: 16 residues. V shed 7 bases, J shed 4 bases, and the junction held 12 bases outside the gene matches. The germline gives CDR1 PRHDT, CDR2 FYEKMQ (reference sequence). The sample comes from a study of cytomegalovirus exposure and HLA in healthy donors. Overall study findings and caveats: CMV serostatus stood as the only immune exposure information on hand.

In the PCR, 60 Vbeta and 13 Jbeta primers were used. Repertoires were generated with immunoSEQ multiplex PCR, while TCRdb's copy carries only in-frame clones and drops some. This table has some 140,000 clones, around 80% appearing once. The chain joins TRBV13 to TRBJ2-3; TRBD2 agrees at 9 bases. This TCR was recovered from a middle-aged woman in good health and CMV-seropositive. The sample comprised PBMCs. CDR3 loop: CASIEGAGGPPDTQYF. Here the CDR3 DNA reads TGTGCCAGCATCGAGGGGGCGGGAGGGCCCCCAGATACGCAGTATTTT. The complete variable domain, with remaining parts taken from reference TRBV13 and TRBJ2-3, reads AAGVIQSPRHLIKEKRETATLKCYPIPRHDTVYWYQQGPGQDPQFLISFYEKMQSDKGSIPDRFSAQQFSDYHSELNMSSLELGDSALYFCASIEGAGGPPDTQYFGPGTRLTVL.